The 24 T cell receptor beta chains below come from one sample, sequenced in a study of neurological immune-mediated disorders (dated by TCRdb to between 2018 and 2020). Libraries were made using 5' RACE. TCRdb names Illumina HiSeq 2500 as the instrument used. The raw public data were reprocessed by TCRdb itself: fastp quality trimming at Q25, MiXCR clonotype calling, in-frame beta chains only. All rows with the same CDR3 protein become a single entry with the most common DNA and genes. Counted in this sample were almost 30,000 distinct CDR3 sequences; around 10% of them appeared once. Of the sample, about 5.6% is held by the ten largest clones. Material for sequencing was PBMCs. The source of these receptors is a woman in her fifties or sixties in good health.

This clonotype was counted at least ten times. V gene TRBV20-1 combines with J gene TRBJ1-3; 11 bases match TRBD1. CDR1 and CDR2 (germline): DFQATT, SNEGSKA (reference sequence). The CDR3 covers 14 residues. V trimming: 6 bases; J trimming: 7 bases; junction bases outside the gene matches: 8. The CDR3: CSASSGTGGNTIYF. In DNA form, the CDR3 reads TGCAGTGCCAGTTCCGGGACAGGGGGGAACACCATATATTTT.

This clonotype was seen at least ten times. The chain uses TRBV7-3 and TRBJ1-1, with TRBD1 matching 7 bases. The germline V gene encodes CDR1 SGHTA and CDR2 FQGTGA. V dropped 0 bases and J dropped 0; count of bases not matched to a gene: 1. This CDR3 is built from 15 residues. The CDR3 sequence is CASSLTGGMNTEAFF. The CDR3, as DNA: TGTGCCAGCAGCTTAACAGGGGGCATGAACACTGAAGCTTTCTTT.

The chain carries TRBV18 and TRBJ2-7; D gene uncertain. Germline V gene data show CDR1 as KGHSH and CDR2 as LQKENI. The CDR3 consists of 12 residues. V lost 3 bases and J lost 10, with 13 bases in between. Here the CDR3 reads CASSPPSYYQYF. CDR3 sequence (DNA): TGTGCCAGCTCACCCCCGTCTTACTATCAGTACTTC.

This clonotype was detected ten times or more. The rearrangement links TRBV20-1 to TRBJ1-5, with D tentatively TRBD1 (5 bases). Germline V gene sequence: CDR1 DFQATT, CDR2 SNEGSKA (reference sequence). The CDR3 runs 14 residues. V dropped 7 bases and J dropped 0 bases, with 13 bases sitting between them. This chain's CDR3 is CSVLQGLSNQPQHF. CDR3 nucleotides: TGCAGTGTATTGCAGGGCCTTAGCAATCAGCCCCAGCATTTT.

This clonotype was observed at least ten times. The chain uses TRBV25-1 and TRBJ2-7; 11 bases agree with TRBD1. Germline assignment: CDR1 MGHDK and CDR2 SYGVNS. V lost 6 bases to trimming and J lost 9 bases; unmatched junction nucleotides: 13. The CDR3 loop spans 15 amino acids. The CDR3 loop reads CASSPPGTGGNGQYF. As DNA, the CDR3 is TGTGCCAGCAGCCCCCCCGGGACAGGGGGTAATGGGCAGTACTTC.

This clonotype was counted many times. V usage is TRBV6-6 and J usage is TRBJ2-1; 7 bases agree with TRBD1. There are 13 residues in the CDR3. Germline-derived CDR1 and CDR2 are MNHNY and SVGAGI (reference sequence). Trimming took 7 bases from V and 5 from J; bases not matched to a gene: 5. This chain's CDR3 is CASIYGQDNEQFF. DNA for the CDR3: TGTGCCAGCATCTACGGACAGGACAATGAGCAGTTCTTC.

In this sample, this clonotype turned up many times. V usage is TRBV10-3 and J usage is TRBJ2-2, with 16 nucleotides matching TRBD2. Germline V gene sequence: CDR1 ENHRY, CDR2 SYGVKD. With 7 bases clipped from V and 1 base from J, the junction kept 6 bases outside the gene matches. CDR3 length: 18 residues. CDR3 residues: CAITRGTSGGGNTGELFF. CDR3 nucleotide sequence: TGTGCCATCACCCGAGGGACTAGCGGGGGGGGGAACACCGGGGAGCTGTTTTTT.

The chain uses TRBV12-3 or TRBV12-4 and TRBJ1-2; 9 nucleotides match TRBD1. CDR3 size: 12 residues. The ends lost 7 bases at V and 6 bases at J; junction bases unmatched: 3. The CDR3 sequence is CASTDRGNGYTF. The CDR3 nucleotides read TGTGCCAGCACTGACAGGGGGAATGGCTACACCTTC.

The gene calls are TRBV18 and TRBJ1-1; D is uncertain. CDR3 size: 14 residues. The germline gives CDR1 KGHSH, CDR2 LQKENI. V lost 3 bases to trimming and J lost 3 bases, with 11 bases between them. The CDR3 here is CASSPTSGDTEAFF. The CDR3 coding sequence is TGTGCCAGCTCACCGACATCCGGGGACACTGAAGCTTTCTTT.

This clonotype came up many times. The chain's CDR3 is CSANPQGTQYF. The DNA for the CDR3 is TGCAGTGCTAACCCGCAGGGGACCCAGTACTTC. The chain links TRBV20-1 to TRBJ2-5; D perhaps matches TRBD1 (5 bases). The germline V and J ends were trimmed by 4 bases and 7 bases, with 10 bases remaining between them. The germline CDR1 and CDR2 sequences are DFQATT and SNEGSKA (reference sequence). The CDR3 sequence is 11 residues long.

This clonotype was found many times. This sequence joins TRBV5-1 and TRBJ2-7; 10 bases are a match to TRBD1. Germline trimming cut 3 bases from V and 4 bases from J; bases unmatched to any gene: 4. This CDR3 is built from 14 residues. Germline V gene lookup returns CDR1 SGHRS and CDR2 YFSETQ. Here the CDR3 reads CASSSGTGEYEQYF. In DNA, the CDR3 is TGCGCCAGCAGCTCGGGGACAGGGGAGTACGAGCAGTACTTC. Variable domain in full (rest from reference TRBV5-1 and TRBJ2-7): KAGVTQTPRYLIKTRGQQVTLSCSPISGHRSVSWYQQTPGQGLQFLFEYFSETQRNKGNFPGRFSGRQFSNSRSEMNVSTLELGDSALYLCASSSGTGEYEQYFGPGTRLTVT.

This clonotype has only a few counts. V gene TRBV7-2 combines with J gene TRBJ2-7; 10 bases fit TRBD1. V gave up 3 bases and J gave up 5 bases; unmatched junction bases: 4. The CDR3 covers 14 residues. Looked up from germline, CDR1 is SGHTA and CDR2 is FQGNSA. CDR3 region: CASSFDRGPDEQYF. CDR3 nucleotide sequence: TGTGCCAGCAGCTTCGACAGGGGGCCAGACGAGCAGTACTTC. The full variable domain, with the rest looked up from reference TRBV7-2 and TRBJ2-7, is GAGVSQSPSNKVTEKGKDVELRCDPISGHTALYWYRQSLGQGLEFLIYFQGNSAPDKSGLPSDRFSAERTGGSVSTLTIQRTQQEDSAVYLCASSFDRGPDEQYFGPGTRLTVT.

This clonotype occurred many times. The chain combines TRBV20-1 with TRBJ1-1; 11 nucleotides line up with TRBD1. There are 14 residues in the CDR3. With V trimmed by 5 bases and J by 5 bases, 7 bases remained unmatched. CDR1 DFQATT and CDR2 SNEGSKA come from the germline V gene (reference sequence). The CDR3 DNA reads TGCAGTGCTGGAGCGGGACAGGGGGTGACTGAAGCTTTCTTT. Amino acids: CSAGAGQGVTEAFF.

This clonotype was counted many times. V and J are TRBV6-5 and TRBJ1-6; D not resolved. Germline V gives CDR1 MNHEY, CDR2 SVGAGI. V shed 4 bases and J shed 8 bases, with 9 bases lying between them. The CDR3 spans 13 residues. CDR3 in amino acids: CASSSISDSPLHF. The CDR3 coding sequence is TGTGCCAGCAGTTCCATCAGTGATTCACCCCTCCACTTT.

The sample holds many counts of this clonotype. The CDR3, as DNA: TGTGCCAGCAGCCCGGGGACAGACTTTAGCACAGATACGCAGTATTTT. This gives the protein CASSPGTDFSTDTQYF. V and J are TRBV5-5 and TRBJ2-3, with TRBD1 matching 7 bases. CDR1 is SGHKS, CDR2 YYEKEE, per germline (reference sequence). This CDR3 has 16 residues. V shed 4 bases and J 0 bases; nucleotides not matched to a gene: 8.

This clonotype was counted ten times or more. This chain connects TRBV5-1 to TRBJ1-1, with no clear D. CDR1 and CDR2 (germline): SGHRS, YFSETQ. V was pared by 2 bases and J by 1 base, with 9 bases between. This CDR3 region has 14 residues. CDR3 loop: CASSLVFGNTEAFF. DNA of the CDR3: TGCGCCAGCAGCTTAGTTTTTGGGAACACTGAAGCTTTCTTT.

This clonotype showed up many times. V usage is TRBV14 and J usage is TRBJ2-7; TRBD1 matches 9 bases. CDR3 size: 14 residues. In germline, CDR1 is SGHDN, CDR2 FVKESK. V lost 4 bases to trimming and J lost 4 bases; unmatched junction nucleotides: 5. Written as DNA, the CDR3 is TGTGCCAGCAGCCTGATGACAGGGGGTTACGAGCAGTACTTC. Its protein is CASSLMTGGYEQYF.

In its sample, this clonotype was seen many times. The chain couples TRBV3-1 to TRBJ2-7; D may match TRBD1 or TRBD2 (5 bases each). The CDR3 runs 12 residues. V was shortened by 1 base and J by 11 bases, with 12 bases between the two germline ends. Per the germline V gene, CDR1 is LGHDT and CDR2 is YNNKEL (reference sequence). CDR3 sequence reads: CASSQAGRSEYF. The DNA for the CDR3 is TGTGCCAGCAGCCAAGCGGGACGTAGCGAGTACTTC.

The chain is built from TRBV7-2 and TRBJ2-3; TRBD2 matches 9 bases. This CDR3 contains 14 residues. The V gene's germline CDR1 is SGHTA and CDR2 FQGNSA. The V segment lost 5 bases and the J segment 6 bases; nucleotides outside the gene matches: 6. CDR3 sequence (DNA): TGTGCCAGCAGCCGGTTGAGCGGGGGGGATACGCAGTATTTT. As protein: CASSRLSGGDTQYF.

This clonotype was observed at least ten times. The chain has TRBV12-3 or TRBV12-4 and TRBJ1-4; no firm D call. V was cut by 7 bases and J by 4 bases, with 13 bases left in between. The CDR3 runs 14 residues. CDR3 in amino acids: CASTVKRNNEKLFF. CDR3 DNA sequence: TGTGCCAGCACCGTCAAACGGAATAATGAAAAACTGTTTTTT.

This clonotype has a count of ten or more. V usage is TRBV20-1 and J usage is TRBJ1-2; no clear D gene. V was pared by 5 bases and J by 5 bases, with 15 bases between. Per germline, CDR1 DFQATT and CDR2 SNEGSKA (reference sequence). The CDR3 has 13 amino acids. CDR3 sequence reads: CSAPGRVQYGYTF. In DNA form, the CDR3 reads TGCAGTGCTCCGGGGAGGGTGCAATATGGCTACACCTTC.

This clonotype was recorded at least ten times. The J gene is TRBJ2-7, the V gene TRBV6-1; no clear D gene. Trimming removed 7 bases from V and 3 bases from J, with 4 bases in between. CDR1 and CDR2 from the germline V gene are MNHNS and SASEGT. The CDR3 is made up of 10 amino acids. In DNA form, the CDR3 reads TGTGCCAGCAATTTCTACGAGCAGTACTTC. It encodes CASNFYEQYF.

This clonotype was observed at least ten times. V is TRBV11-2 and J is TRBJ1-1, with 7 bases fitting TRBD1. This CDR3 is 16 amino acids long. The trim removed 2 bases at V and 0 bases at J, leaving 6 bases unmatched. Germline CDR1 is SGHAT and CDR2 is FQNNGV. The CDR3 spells CASSLRQGTMNTEAFF. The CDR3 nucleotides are TGTGCCAGCAGCTTACGACAGGGTACAATGAACACTGAAGCTTTCTTT. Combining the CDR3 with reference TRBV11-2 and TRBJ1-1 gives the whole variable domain EAGVAQSPRYKIIEKRQSVAFWCNPISGHATLYWYQQILGQGPKLLIQFQNNGVVDDSQLPKDRFSAERLKGVDSTLKIQPAKLEDSAVYLCASSLRQGTMNTEAFFGQGTRLTVV.

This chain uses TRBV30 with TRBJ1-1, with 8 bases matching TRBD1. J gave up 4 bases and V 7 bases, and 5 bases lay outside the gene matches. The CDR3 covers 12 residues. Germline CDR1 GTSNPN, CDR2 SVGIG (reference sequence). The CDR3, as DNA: TGTGCCTCCCCAGGGACAGGCACTGAAGCTTTCTTT. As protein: CASPGTGTEAFF.